This note documents a single T cell receptor (beta chain) sequence. As yet, its antigen is unknown. The data belong to a study of T cell responses to AZD1222 COVID-19 vaccine. Study findings and constraints: Repertoires in all cases were sampled only once the peak T cell response had passed.

Libraries were prepared by immunoSEQ multiplex PCR; TCRdb keeps only in-frame clonotypes and omits some of them. The table has over 95,000 clones, 85% to 90% seen once. Germline V gives CDR1 MGHRA, CDR2 YSYEKL. CDR3 length equals 15 residues. Trimming took off 0 bases at V and 4 bases at J, with 9 bases between the two ends. The TCR was taken from an adult in good health. The sample in question was peripheral blood, obtained on day 0 of AZD1222 vaccination. This chain links TRBV4-1 with TRBJ2-2; D gene uncertain. The CDR3 sequence is CASSQDRATTGELFF. The CDR3, as DNA: TGCGCCAGCAGCCAAGATCGAGCAACCACCGGGGAGCTGTTTTTT.